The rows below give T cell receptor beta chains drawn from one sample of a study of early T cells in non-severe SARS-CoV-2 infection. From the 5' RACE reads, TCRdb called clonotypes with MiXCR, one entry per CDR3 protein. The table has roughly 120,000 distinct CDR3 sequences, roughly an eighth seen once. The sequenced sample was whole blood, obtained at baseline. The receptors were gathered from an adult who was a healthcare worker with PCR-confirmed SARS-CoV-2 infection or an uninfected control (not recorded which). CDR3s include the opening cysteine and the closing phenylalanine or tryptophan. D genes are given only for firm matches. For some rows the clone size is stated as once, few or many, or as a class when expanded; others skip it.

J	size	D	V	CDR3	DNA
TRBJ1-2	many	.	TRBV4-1	CASRLLATANYGYTF	TGCGCCAGCAGACTGCTGGCAACAGCTAACTATGGCTACACCTTC
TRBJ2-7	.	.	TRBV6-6	CASRATYEQYF	TGTGCCAGCAGGGCAACCTACGAGCAGTACTTC
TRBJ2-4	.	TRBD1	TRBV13	CASSSQGAWGKNIQYF	TGTGCCAGCAGCTCACAGGGGGCTTGGGGCAAAAACATTCAGTACTTC
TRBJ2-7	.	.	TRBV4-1	CASSQAMSTVNYEQYF	TGCGCCAGCAGCCAAGCCATGTCGACAGTTAACTACGAGCAGTACTTC
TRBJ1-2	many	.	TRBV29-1	CSVGGTNYGYTF	TGCAGCGTTGGGGGAACTAACTATGGCTACACCTTC
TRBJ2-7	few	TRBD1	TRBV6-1	CASSEGTGEHYEQYF	TGTGCCAGCAGTGAAGGGACAGGGGAACACTACGAGCAGTACTTC
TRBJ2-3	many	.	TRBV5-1	CASSFRGGGTDTQYF	TGCGCCAGCAGCTTTAGGGGGGGCGGCACAGATACGCAGTATTTT
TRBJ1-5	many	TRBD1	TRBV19	CASSPTGAQPQHF	TGTGCCAGTAGTCCCACAGGGGCTCAGCCCCAGCATTTT
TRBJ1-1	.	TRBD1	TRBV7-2	CASSEHRGFTEAFF	TGTGCCAGCAGCGAACACAGGGGTTTCACTGAAGCTTTCTTT
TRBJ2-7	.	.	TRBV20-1	CSGGETGRTSYEQYF	TGCAGTGGTGGTGAGACAGGTCGAACCTCCTACGAGCAGTACTTC
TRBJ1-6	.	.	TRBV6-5	CASSLDSGAPLHF	TGTGCCAGCAGTTTAGACAGTGGCGCACCCCTCCACTTT
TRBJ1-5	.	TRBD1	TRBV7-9	CASSLGQTDNQPQHF	TGTGCCAGCAGCCTGGGACAGACAGACAATCAGCCCCAGCATTTT
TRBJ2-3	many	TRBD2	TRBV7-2	CASSPRLAGGTDTQYF	TGTGCCAGCAGCCCCCGACTAGCGGGAGGGACAGATACGCAGTATTTT
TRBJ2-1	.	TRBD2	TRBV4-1	CASSQDQLAGVNEQFF	TGCGCCAGCAGCCAAGACCAGCTAGCGGGGGTAAATGAGCAGTTCTTC
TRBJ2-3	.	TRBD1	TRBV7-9	CASSGGTGGFSTDTQYF	TGTGCCAGCAGCGGAGGGACAGGGGGCTTTAGCACAGATACGCAGTATTTT
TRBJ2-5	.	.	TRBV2	CASSDTGLATETQYF	TGTGCCAGCAGTGATACTGGGCTAGCGACGGAGACCCAGTACTTC
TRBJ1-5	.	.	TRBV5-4	CASSPDPNQPQHF	TGTGCCAGCAGCCCGGACCCGAATCAGCCCCAGCATTTT
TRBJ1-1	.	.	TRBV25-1	CASSRREVNTEAFF	TGTGCCAGCAGTCGAAGGGAGGTGAACACTGAAGCTTTCTTT
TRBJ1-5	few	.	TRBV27	CASSFGQGSNQPQHF	TGTGCCAGCAGTTTCGGTCAGGGTAGCAATCAGCCCCAGCATTTT
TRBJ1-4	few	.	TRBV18	CASSPRANSNEKLFF	TGTGCCAGCTCACCACGCGCAAACTCTAATGAAAAACTGTTTTTT
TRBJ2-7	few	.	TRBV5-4	CASSSTSYEQYF	TGTGCCAGCAGCTCAACTAGTTACGAGCAGTACTTC
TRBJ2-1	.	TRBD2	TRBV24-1	CATSRTSGFAYNEQFF	TGTGCCACCAGTAGGACTAGCGGCTTCGCCTACAATGAGCAGTTCTTC
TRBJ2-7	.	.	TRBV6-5	CASSYLSEGAYEQYF	TGTGCCAGCAGTTACCTTTCCGAAGGGGCCTACGAGCAGTACTTC
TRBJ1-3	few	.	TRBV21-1	CASNPQDRGNTIYF	TGTGCCAGCAACCCCCAGGACAGAGGAAACACCATATATTTT
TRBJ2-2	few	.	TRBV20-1	CSAREGDAGELFF	TGCAGTGCTAGAGAGGGAGATGCCGGGGAGCTGTTTTTT
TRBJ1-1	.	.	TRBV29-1	CSVESRVSNTEAFF	TGCAGCGTTGAAAGCCGGGTCTCCAACACTGAAGCTTTCTTT
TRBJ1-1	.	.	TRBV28	CASRTGNTEAFF	TGTGCCAGCAGGACTGGGAACACTGAAGCTTTCTTT
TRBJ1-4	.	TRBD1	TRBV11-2	CASSYRQGAEKLFF	TGTGCCAGCAGCTATAGACAGGGGGCAGAAAAACTGTTTTTT
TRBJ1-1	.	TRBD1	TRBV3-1	CASSQETGGGFTEAFF	TGTGCCAGCAGCCAAGAGACAGGGGGCGGATTCACTGAAGCTTTCTTT
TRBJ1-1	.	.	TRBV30	CAWKSGIYTEAFF	TGTGCCTGGAAATCCGGGATATACACTGAAGCTTTCTTT
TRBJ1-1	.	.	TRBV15	CATSRPRTGTEAFF	TGTGCCACCAGCAGACCGAGGACGGGAACTGAAGCTTTCTTT
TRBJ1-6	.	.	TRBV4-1	CASSQVGVKYSPLHF	TGCGCCAGCAGCCAAGTAGGGGTGAAGTACTCACCCCTCCACTTT
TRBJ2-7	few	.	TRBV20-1	CSASKAPASSYEQYF	TGCAGTGCTAGTAAGGCGCCCGCTAGCTCCTACGAGCAGTACTTC
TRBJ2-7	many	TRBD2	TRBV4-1	CASSQEGEGLEQYF	TGCGCCAGCAGCCAAGAGGGGGAGGGACTCGAGCAGTACTTC
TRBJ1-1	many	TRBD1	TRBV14	CASSRLGQMNTEAFF	TGTGCCAGCAGCCGCCTGGGACAGATGAACACTGAAGCTTTCTTT
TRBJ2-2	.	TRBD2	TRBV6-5	CASSYTPSSGPNTGELFF	TGTGCCAGCAGTTACACCCCTTCTAGCGGACCGAACACCGGGGAGCTGTTTTTT
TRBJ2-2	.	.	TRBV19	CASSPFGSGELFF	TGTGCCAGTAGCCCGTTCGGAAGCGGGGAGCTGTTTTTT
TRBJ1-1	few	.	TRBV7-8	CTSSFSNTEAFF	TGTACCAGCAGCTTTAGTAACACTGAAGCTTTCTTT
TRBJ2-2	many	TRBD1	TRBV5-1	CASSLRTGAVDTGELFF	TGCGCCAGCAGCTTGAGGACAGGGGCGGTTGACACCGGGGAGCTGTTTTTT
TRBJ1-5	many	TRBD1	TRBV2	CASSDRGPHQPQHF	TGTGCCAGCAGTGACAGGGGGCCTCATCAGCCCCAGCATTTT
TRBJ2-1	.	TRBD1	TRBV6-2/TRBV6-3	CASRRPGQGKNEQFF	TGTGCCAGCAGACGACCGGGACAGGGAAAAAATGAGCAGTTCTTC